This entry concerns a single T cell receptor (beta chain). This sample is drawn from a study of blood T cell repertoires in COVID-19. Study information: Samples representing acute and convalescent COVID-19 were sourced from the United States, Italy and Spain. From T cells, B-cell-depleted T cells, or PBMCs came the material, which was cDNA or gDNA.

Original processing notes: Amplification of reference gene primers was used by the study to estimate nucleated cell counts. The table came from immunoSEQ multiplex PCR; TCRdb's copy has only in-frame clones and leaves some out. The V and J calls and clone size were taken over from that table, and D and trimming were inferred from the DNA. The table lists 150,000 to 200,000 clones, approximately 91% of them singletons. Per the germline V gene, CDR1 is LNHNV and CDR2 is YYDKDF (reference sequence). This CDR3 spans 15 amino acids. V was shortened by 0 bases and J by 0 bases, with 9 bases between the two germline ends.

This sequence was found in a young man with acute or convalescent COVID-19. Specimen: peripheral blood. J is TRBJ2-7 and V is TRBV15, with D tentatively TRBD2 (5 bases). The CDR3 DNA is TGTGCCACCAGCAGAGAAGACGGGGTCTCCTACGAGCAGTACTTC. This translates into CATSREDGVSYEQYF.